The sequence of this T cell receptor (beta chain) was determined in a study of patients and donors after allogeneic stem cell transplantation. TCRdb passed the RT-PCR reads through MiXCR, listing each CDR3 protein once. The sample holds about 230,000 distinct CDR3 sequences; roughly 15% are singletons and the top ten take approximately 10%. Germline CDR1 reads ENHRY; CDR2 reads SYGVKD. This CDR3 spans 13 amino acids. Between the trimmed V and J ends, which lost 10 bases and 4 bases, there was a span of 13 bases. This receptor was taken from a human donor who was either an allogeneic HSCT recipient or a stem cell or donor lymphocyte infusion donor (not recorded which). It is not recorded whose cells these are; they may come from a transplant donor. The chain joins TRBV10-3 to TRBJ2-2; D may be TRBD1 or TRBD2 (5 bases each). The specimen was blood, either unsorted or a sorted T cell fraction (not recorded which). CDR3 coding DNA: TGTGCCACCGGGGCAGGTGGCACCGGGGAGCTGTTTTTT. The encoded protein is CATGAGGTGELFF.